Following are 25 T cell receptor beta chains from one sample sequenced in a study of blood T cells in healthy people across ages. It was with a sample-barcoded 5' primer and a J-beta primer mix that a second PCR of roughly 7 to 12 cycles was run. TCRdb analysed the 5' RACE reads with MiXCR anew, one entry per CDR3 protein. The sample yields hundreds of thousands of distinct CDR3 sequences, around a fifth seen once. Material for sequencing was blood. These receptor sequences come from a man aged 65 to 79 in good health.

This clonotype was seen many times. This chain connects TRBV28 to TRBJ2-1; D ambiguous. The ends were cut back, 3 bases at V and 7 bases at J, with 7 bases in the middle. CDR1 is MDHEN, CDR2 SYDVKM, per germline. This CDR3 has 12 residues. The CDR3 here is CASSFGRNEQFF. The CDR3 DNA sequence: TGTGCCAGCAGTTTTGGAAGGAATGAGCAGTTCTTC.

This clonotype came up a few times. V and J are TRBV19 and TRBJ2-7; 7 bases line up with TRBD1. Looked up from germline, CDR1 is LNHDA and CDR2 is SQIVND (reference sequence). The CDR3 is 13 residues long. Trimming took 5 bases from V and 4 from J; bases not matched to a gene: 5. The CDR3 sequence is CASSHQGEYEQYF. CDR3 coding DNA: TGTGCCAGTAGTCATCAGGGGGAGTACGAGCAGTACTTC.

The chain has TRBV7-9 and TRBJ1-1, with unresolved D. Germline V gene data show CDR1 as SEHNR and CDR2 as FQNEAQ (reference sequence). The ends were cut back, 4 bases at V and 0 bases at J, with 12 bases in the middle. The CDR3 spans 15 residues. The CDR3 is CASSSILTVNTEAFF. Written as DNA, the CDR3 is TGTGCCAGCAGCTCAATCCTGACGGTGAACACTGAAGCTTTCTTT.

This clonotype was picked up a small number of times. The rearrangement uses TRBV3-1 and TRBJ2-4; D is ambiguous. The CDR3 sequence is 14 residues long. V lost 0 bases, J lost 9 bases, and 12 bases lay in between. Germline values: CDR1 LGHDT, CDR2 YNNKEL (reference sequence). CDR3 sequence (DNA): TGTGCCAGCAGCCAAGACGCCTGGTCAAGCATTCAGTACTTC. The encoded protein is CASSQDAWSSIQYF.

The rearrangement uses TRBV5-1 and TRBJ2-5, with 12 nucleotides matching TRBD2. Germline V CDR1 and CDR2: SGHRS, YFSETQ. J was trimmed by 3 bases and V by 4 bases; bases with no gene match: 10. CDR3 length: 17 residues. In DNA form, the CDR3 reads TGCGCCAGCAGCGCTCGACTAGCGGGAGATCTAAAAGAGACCCAGTACTTC. Translation gives CASSARLAGDLKETQYF.

V is TRBV10-2 and J is TRBJ2-5; tentatively, D is TRBD2 (6 bases). CDR3 length: 12 residues. V dropped 6 bases and J dropped 5 bases, with 10 bases sitting between them. From germline, CDR1 is WSHSY and CDR2 SAAADI. This CDR3 reads CASRGGLETQYF. For the CDR3, the DNA is TGCGCCAGCAGGGGGGGTCTGGAGACCCAGTACTTC.

This clonotype was seen only a few times. This chain connects TRBV2 to TRBJ1-2, with D possibly matching TRBD1 (6 bases). The V gene lost 0 bases and the J gene lost 5 bases, with 13 bases spanning the gap. This CDR3 comprises 15 residues. In germline, CDR1 is SNHLY, CDR2 FYNNEI. The CDR3 here is CASSEARQGWYGYTF. The CDR3 nucleotides are TGTGCCAGCAGTGAAGCGCGCCAGGGGTGGTATGGCTACACCTTC.

This clonotype came up a few times. Compared with germline, one end of the junction differs, possibly owing to a read error. This chain uses TRBV27 with TRBJ2-5; D is perhaps TRBD1 or TRBD2 (5 bases each). The CDR3 runs 15 residues. Germline V gene sequence: CDR1 MNHEY, CDR2 SMNVEV (reference sequence). CDR3 in DNA: TGTGCCTGCAGCTTACAAGCCGGGACCCGGCAGACCCAGTACTTC. The encoded protein is CACSLQAGTRQTQYF.

Concerning this clonotype itself: A much larger clone is a single base away; this may be a read error. V gene TRBV7-6 combines with J gene TRBJ2-5; D uncertain. In germline, CDR1 is SGHVS, CDR2 FNYEAQ. Trimming stripped 4 bases from V and 6 bases from J, with 6 bases between. The CDR3 extends over 11 amino acids. The CDR3 spells CASSSEQTQYF. The DNA of the CDR3 is TGTGCCAGCAGCTCCGAGCAGACCCAGTACTTC.

This rearrangement joins TRBV5-1 to TRBJ2-2; possibly TRBD2 for D (5 bases). Trimming took 1 base from V and 0 from J, leaving 7 bases between them. The germline CDR1 and CDR2 sequences are SGHRS and YFSETQ. CDR3 length: 15 amino acids. The CDR3 sequence: CASSLQEANTGELFF. The CDR3 nucleotides are TGCGCCAGCAGCTTGCAGGAGGCGAACACCGGGGAGCTGTTTTTT.

V gene TRBV18 combines with J gene TRBJ2-3; no reliable D call. CDR3 length: 14 amino acids. Germline V lookup: CDR1 KGHSH, CDR2 LQKENI. Trimming stripped 8 bases from V and 5 bases from J, with 17 bases between. CDR3 in amino acids: CASTPGRFGDTQYF. CDR3 in DNA: TGTGCCAGCACTCCCGGTCGTTTTGGAGATACGCAGTATTTT.

The chain joins TRBV12-3 or TRBV12-4 to TRBJ2-1, with D possibly being TRBD2 (6 bases). Trimming removed 4 bases from V and 7 bases from J, with 17 bases in between. The CDR3 spans 15 residues. The CDR3 sequence is CASSSGPAGSNEQFF. For the CDR3, the DNA is TGTGCCAGCAGTTCGGGACCAGCGGGTTCAAATGAGCAGTTCTTC.

This clonotype was seen a handful of times. The chain combines TRBV29-1 with TRBJ2-5; 11 bases align to TRBD2. CDR3 size: 13 residues. Germline values: CDR1 SQVTM, CDR2 ANQGSEA. After removal of 8 bases from V and 5 bases from J, the junction contained 7 bases not matched to a gene. CDR3 loop: CSTRLAGPETQYF. DNA of the CDR3: TGCAGCACTCGACTAGCGGGACCGGAGACCCAGTACTTC.

This clonotype appeared a few times. This rearrangement joins TRBV10-3 to TRBJ1-2; 8 bases are shared with TRBD1. V lost 3 bases, J lost 8 bases, and 5 bases stayed unmatched. This CDR3 contains 13 residues. Germline lookup yields CDR1 ENHRY and CDR2 SYGVKD. The CDR3, as DNA: TGTGCCATCAGTGACCCGACAGGGGTCGGCTACACCTTC. Translation: CAISDPTGVGYTF.

The genes are TRBV4-1 and TRBJ2-1, with D tentatively TRBD2 (6 bases). The CDR3 consists of 16 residues. Germline CDR1 MGHRA, CDR2 YSYEKL. With 1 base removed from V and 2 bases from J, the gap between germline ends came to 12 bases. In DNA form, the CDR3 reads TGCGCCAGCAGCCAAGTGCCGGGAGTACCCTACAATGAGCAGTTCTTC. This codes for CASSQVPGVPYNEQFF.

This sequence joins TRBV9 and TRBJ2-1; the D is unclear. Germline lookup yields CDR1 SGDLS and CDR2 YYNGEE. The V gene lost 4 bases and the J gene lost 5 bases, with 10 bases spanning the gap. The CDR3 spans 13 residues. CDR3 sequence (DNA): TGTGCCAGCAGCCCGCGGACCAACAATGAGCAGTTCTTC. It specifies CASSPRTNNEQFF.

There are a few counts of this clonotype. CDR3 nucleotides: TGTGCCAGCAGTTCCCGACAGCGAGACGAAAAACTGTTTTTT. Its protein is CASSSRQRDEKLFF. The chain uses TRBV6-6 and TRBJ1-4; tentatively, D is TRBD1 (5 bases). The CDR3 sequence is 14 residues long. The ends were cut back, 4 bases at V and 8 bases at J, with 14 bases in the middle. CDR1 and CDR2 (germline): MNHNY, SVGAGI (reference sequence).

A few counts support this clonotype. J is TRBJ2-2 and V is TRBV27; D is ambiguous. The germline V gene has CDR1 MNHEY and CDR2 SMNVEV (reference sequence). V lost 6 bases and J lost 9, with 14 bases in between. The CDR3 runs to 13 residues. The DNA of the CDR3 is TGTGCCAGCAGCCTTCGTCCCGACCGGGAGCTGTTTTTT. This sequence encodes CASSLRPDRELFF.

The chain links TRBV29-1 to TRBJ2-1, with D hard to call. Germline V lookup: CDR1 SQVTM, CDR2 ANQGSEA. V was shortened by 8 bases and J by 0 bases, with 14 bases between the two germline ends. The CDR3 covers 14 residues. Here the CDR3 reads CSPVPLSSYNEQFF. CDR3 in DNA: TGCAGCCCCGTGCCACTTAGCTCCTACAATGAGCAGTTCTTC.

The chain is built from TRBV7-9 and TRBJ1-4; D is perhaps TRBD1 (6 bases). The V end was cut by 5 bases, the J end by 8 bases, with 18 bases between. Germline V CDR1 and CDR2: SEHNR, FQNEAQ (reference sequence). The CDR3 is 15 amino acids. This CDR3 is CASSARRTEGEKLFF. CDR3 bases: TGTGCCAGCAGCGCGCGAAGGACAGAGGGGGAAAAACTGTTTTTT.

This chain uses TRBV10-3 with TRBJ2-7, with D perhaps matching TRBD1 (6 bases). Trimming stripped 2 bases from V and 6 bases from J, with 20 bases between. There are 16 residues in the CDR3. Per the germline V gene, CDR1 is ENHRY and CDR2 is SYGVKD. The CDR3 spells CAISETIGQFPFEQYF. As DNA, the CDR3 is TGTGCCATCAGTGAGACAATCGGACAGTTCCCTTTCGAGCAGTACTTC.

This clonotype turned up a few times. The genes are TRBV29-1 and TRBJ2-5; a weak D match, TRBD2 (6 bases). The J call is in doubt because the DNA end fits TRBJ2-7 better. The CDR3 contains 12 residues. Germline CDR1 reads SQVTM; CDR2 reads ANQGSEA. CDR3 bases: TGCAGCGTCCACGGGACTGGTTACGAGCAGTACTTC. As protein: CSVHGTGYEQYF.

The chain combines TRBV28 with TRBJ2-3, with D possibly TRBD2 on 5 matching bases. CDR3 length equals 13 residues. Germline CDR1 and CDR2: MDHEN and SYDVKM. Trimming removed 5 bases at V and 13 bases at J, with 19 bases between. The CDR3 DNA follows: TGTGCCAGCAGTAGTCAACCTAGCACCCAGAAGTATTTT. Translated, it gives CASSSQPSTQKYF.

This clonotype was observed a few times. The chain has TRBV10-3 and TRBJ2-7; the D gene is possibly TRBD2 (6 bases). This CDR3 has 14 amino acids. The germline CDR1 and CDR2 sequences are ENHRY and SYGVKD. The V gene lost 8 bases and the J gene lost 0 bases, with 14 bases spanning the gap. The CDR3 loop is CAIGGLQSSYEQYF. CDR3 sequence (DNA): TGTGCCATCGGGGGACTCCAGAGCTCCTACGAGCAGTACTTC.

This clonotype has only a few counts. The gene calls are TRBV15 and TRBJ2-6, with D unresolved. This CDR3 spans 23 amino acids. Trimming took 0 bases from V and 0 from J, leaving 27 bases between them. Germline assignment: CDR1 LNHNV and CDR2 YYDKDF (reference sequence). CDR3 nucleotides: TGTGCCACCAGCAGAGATTGGAACGGTTTTGGGATAACCTCCTTCTCTGGGGCCAACGTCCTGACTTTC. Translation gives CATSRDWNGFGITSFSGANVLTF. The whole variable domain, filled in from reference TRBV15 and TRBJ2-6, reads DAMVIQNPRYQVTQFGKPVTLSCSQTLNHNVMYWYQQKSSQAPKLLFHYYDKDFNNEADTPDNFQSRRPNTSFCFLDIRSPGLGDTAMYLCATSRDWNGFGITSFSGANVLTFGAGSRLTVL.